Detailed here is one T cell receptor (beta chain). This entry comes from a study of blood T cell repertoires in COVID-19. Whole-study context: Samples of COVID-19 (acute and convalescent) were obtained from the United States, Italy and Spain.

The CDR3 has 14 amino acids. With 0 bases removed from V and 4 bases from J, the gap between germline ends came to 10 bases. From germline, CDR1 is SGHRS and CDR2 YFSETQ. Method: immunoSEQ multiplex PCR; TCRdb's copy keeps in-frame clones and lacks some. This repertoire shows under 75,000 clones, around nine tenths found once; its top ten account for around a sixth. This clonotype originated in an elderly woman with active COVID-19. The sample consisted of peripheral blood. The chain joins TRBV5-1 to TRBJ2-5, with a tentative D call TRBD1 (5 bases). This chain's CDR3 is CASSLEGVGETQYF. As DNA, the CDR3 is TGCGCCAGCAGCTTGGAAGGGGTAGGAGAGACCCAGTACTTC. Looking up the rest from reference TRBV5-1 and TRBJ2-5 gives the full variable domain: KAGVTQTPRYLIKTRGQQVTLSCSPISGHRSVSWYQQTPGQGLQFLFEYFSETQRNKGNFPGRFSGRQFSNSRSEMNVSTLELGDSALYLCASSLEGVGETQYFGPGTRLLVL.